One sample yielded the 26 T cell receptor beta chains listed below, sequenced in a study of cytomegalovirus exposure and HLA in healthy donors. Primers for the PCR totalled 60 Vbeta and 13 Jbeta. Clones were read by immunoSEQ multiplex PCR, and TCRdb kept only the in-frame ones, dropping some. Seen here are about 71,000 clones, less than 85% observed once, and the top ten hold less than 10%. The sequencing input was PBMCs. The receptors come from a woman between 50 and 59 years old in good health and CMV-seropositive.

For the CDR3, the DNA is TGTGCCAGTAGTATCCAACAGTTCTACGAGCAGTACTTC. It encodes CASSIQQFYEQYF. This chain links TRBV19 with TRBJ2-7, with D unresolved. Trimming left V 3 bases short and J 3 bases short, with 9 bases between. This CDR3 spans 13 amino acids. Germline lookup yields CDR1 LNHDA and CDR2 SQIVND (reference sequence).

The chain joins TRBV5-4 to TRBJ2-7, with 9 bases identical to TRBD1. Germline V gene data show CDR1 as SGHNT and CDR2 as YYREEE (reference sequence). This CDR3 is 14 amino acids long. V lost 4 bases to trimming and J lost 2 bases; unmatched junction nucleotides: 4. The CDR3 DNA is TGTGCCAGCAGCCCCGGGACAGGGACCTACGAGCAGTACTTC. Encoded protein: CASSPGTGTYEQYF.

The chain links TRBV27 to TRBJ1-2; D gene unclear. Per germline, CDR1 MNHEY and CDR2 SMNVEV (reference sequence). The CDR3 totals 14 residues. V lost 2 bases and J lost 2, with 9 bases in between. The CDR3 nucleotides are TGTGCCAGCAGTTTAGGTGCAGGCAACTATGGCTACACCTTC. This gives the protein CASSLGAGNYGYTF.

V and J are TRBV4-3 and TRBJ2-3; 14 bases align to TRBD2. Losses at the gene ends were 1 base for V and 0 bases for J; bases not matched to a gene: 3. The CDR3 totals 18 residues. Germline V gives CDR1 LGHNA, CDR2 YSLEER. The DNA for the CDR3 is TGCGCCAGCAGCCAAGGACTAGCGGGGGGGCCTAGCACAGATACGCAGTATTTT. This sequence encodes CASSQGLAGGPSTDTQYF.

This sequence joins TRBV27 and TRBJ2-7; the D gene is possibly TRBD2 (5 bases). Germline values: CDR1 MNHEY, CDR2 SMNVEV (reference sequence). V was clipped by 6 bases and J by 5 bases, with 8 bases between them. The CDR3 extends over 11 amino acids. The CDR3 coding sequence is TGTGCCAGCAGGACCGGGGACGAGCAGTACTTC. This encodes CASRTGDEQYF.

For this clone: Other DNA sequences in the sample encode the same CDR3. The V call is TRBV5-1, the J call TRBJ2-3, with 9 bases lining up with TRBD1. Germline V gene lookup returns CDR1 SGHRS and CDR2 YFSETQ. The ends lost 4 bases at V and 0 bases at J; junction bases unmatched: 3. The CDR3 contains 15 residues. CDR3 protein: CASSVGQGSTDTQYF. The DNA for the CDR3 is TGCGCCAGCAGCGTGGGACAGGGCAGCACAGATACGCAGTATTTT.

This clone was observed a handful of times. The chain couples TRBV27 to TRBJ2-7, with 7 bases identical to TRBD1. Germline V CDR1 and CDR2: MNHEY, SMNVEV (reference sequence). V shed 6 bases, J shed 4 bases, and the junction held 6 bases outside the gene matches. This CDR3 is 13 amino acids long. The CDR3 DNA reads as TGTGCCAGCAGGTTAGGGGGCACGTACGAGCAGTACTTC. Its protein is CASRLGGTYEQYF.

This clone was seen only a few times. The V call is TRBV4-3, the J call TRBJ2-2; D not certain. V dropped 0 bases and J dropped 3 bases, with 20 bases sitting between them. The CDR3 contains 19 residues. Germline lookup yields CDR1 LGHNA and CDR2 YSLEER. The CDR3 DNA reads TGCGCCAGCAGCCAAGAGTGGGCGTCGGCGTACAAGGACACCGGGGAGCTGTTTTTT. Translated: CASSQEWASAYKDTGELFF.

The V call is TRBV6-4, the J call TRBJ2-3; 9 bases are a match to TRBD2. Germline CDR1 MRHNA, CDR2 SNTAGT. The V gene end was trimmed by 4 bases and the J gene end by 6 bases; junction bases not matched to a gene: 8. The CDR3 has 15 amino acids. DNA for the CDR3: TGTGCCAGCAGTGCTGAAGCGGGAGGTGCGGATACGCAGTATTTT. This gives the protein CASSAEAGGADTQYF.

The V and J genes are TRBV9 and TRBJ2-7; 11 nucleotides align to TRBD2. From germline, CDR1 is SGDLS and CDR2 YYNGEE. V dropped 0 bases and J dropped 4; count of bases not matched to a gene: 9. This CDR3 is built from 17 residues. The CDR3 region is CASSVEENTSGGYEQYF. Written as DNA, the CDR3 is TGTGCCAGCAGCGTAGAAGAAAATACTAGCGGGGGTTACGAGCAGTACTTC.

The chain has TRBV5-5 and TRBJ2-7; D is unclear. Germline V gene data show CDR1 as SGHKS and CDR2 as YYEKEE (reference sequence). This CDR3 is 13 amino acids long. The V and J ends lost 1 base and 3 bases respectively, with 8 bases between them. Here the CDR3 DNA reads TGTGCCAGCAGCTTGTCTAGTGTCTACGAGCAGTACTTC. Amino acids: CASSLSSVYEQYF.

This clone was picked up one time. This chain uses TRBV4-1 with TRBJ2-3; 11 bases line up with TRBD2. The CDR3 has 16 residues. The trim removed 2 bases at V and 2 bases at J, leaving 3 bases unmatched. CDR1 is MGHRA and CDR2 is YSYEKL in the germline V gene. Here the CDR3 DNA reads TGCGCCAGCAGCCAATGGGGACTAGCGGCCACAGATACGCAGTATTTT. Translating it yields CASSQWGLAATDTQYF.

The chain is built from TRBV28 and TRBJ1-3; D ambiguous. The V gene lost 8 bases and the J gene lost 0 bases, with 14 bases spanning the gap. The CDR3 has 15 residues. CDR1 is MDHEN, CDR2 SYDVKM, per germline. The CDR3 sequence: CASGKTPISGNTIYF. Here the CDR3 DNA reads TGTGCCAGCGGAAAGACACCGATCTCTGGAAACACCATATATTTT.

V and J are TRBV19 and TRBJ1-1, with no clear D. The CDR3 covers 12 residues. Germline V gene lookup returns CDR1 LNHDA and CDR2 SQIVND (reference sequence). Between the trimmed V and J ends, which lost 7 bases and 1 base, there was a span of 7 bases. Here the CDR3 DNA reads TGTGCCAGTATTTGGGCGAACACTGAAGCTTTCTTT. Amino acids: CASIWANTEAFF. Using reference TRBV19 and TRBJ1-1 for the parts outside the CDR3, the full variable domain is DGGITQSPKYLFRKEGQNVTLSCEQNLNHDAMYWYRQDPGQGLRLIYYSQIVNDFQKGDIAEGYSVSREKKESFPLTVTSAQKNPTAFYLCASIWANTEAFFGQGTRLTVV.

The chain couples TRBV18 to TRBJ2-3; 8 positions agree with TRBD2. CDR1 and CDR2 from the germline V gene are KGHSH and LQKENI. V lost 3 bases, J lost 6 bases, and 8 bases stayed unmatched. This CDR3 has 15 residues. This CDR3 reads CASSPFAGGADTQYF. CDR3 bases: TGTGCCAGCTCACCGTTTGCGGGGGGCGCGGATACGCAGTATTTT.

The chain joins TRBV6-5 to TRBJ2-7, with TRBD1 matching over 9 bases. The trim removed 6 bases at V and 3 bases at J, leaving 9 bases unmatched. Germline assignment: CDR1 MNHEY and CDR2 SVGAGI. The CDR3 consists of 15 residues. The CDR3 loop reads CASRPTGGLGYEQYF. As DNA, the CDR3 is TGTGCCAGCAGGCCTACAGGGGGCTTGGGCTACGAGCAGTACTTC.

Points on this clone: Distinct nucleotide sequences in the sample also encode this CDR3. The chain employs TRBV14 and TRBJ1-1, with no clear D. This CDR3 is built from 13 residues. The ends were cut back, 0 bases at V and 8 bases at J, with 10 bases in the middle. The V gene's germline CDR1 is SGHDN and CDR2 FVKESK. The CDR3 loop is CASSQDWRAEAFF. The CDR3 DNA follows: TGTGCCAGCAGCCAAGATTGGCGGGCCGAAGCTTTCTTT.

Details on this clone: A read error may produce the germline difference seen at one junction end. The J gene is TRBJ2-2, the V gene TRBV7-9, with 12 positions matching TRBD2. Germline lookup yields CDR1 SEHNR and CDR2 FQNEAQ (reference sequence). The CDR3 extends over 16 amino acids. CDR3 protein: CASSLAGGRGTGELFF. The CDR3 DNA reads TGTGCCAGCAGCCTAGCGGGGGGGCGGGGCACCGGGGAGCTGTTTTTT.

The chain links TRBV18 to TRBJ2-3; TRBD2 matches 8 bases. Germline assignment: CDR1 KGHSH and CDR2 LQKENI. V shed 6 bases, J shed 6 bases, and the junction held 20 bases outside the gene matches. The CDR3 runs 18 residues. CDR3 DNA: TGTGCCAGCTCTTCCTTTCCTCCTAGCGGGCCCTTTCGGGATACGCAGTATTTT. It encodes CASSSFPPSGPFRDTQYF.

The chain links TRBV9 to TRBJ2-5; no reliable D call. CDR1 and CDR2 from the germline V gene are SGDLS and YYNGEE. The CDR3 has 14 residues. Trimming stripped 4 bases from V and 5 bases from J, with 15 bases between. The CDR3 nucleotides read TGTGCCAGCAGCCCAACCCCACTCACCGAGACCCAGTACTTC. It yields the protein CASSPTPLTETQYF.

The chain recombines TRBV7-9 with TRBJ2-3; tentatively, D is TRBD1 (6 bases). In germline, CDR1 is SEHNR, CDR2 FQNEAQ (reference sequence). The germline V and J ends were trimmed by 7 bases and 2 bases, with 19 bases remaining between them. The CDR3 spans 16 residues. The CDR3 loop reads CASTEGVSGPTDTQYF. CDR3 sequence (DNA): TGTGCCAGCACCGAGGGGGTGTCTGGGCCCACAGATACGCAGTATTTT.

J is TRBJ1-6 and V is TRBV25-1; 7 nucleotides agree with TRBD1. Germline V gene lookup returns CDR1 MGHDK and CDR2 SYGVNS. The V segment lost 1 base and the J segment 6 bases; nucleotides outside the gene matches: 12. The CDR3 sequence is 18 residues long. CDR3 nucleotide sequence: TGTGCCAGCAGTGAATCCATGCGAAAATCAGGGGGTAATTCACCCCTCCACTTT. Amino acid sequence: CASSESMRKSGGNSPLHF.

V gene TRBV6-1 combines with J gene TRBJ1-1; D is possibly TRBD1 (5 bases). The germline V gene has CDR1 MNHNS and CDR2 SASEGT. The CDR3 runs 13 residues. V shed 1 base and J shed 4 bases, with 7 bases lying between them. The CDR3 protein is CASSEVGGTEAFF. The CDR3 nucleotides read TGTGCCAGCAGTGAAGTGGGGGGCACTGAAGCTTTCTTT.

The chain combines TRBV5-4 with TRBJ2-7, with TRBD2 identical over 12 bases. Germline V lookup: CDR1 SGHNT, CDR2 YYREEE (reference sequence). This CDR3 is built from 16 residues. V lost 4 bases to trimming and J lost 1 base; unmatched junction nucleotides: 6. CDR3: CASSPTSGSTSYEQYF. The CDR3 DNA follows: TGTGCCAGCAGCCCGACTAGCGGGAGCACATCCTACGAGCAGTACTTC.

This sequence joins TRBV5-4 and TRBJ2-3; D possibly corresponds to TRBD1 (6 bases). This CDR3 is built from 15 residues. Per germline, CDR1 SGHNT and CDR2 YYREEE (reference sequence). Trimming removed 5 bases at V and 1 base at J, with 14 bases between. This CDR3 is CASRPQGVGTDTQYF. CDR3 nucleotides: TGTGCCAGCAGGCCACAGGGTGTTGGCACAGATACGCAGTATTTT.

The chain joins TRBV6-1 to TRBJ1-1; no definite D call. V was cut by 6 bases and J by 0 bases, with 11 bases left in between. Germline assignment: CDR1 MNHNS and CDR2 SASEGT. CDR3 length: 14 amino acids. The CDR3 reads CASREEGLNTEAFF. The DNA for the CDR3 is TGTGCCAGCAGGGAGGAAGGATTGAACACTGAAGCTTTCTTT.